This T cell receptor beta chain derives from a study of cytomegalovirus exposure and HLA in healthy donors. Background on the study: Genetic ancestry analysis placed under 90% of the approximately 390 donors that were genotyped in the Caucasian-associated cluster. Broader study findings: Per published reports, the classifier diagnosed cytomegalovirus status with high specificity and sensitivity.

This clone was seen a handful of times. No antigen is known for it. The CDR3 sequence is 13 residues long. Germline V gives CDR1 SGHNT, CDR2 YENEEA. Trimming removed 3 bases at V and 3 bases at J, with 9 bases between. PCR amplification relied on 60 Vbeta primers (plus 13 Jbeta primers). TCRdb's copy holds only in-frame clones and misses some; the assay was immunoSEQ multiplex PCR. The table lists about 130,000 clones, 65% to 85% of them singletons, with around 2% in the top ten. Sequences were obtained from PBMCs. The source is a woman between 40 and 55 years old in good health and CMV-seronegative. The chain employs TRBV11-3 and TRBJ2-7; tentative D call: TRBD1 (5 bases). The CDR3 DNA follows: TGTGCCAGCAGCTTGGCGGACAACTACGAGCAGTACTTC. Residues: CASSLADNYEQYF.